This T cell receptor (beta chain) was observed in a study of prognosis after radiotherapy for stage I lung cancer. Study details: Tumors were squamous cell carcinoma in over 5 patients and adenocarcinoma in approximately 12. Distant metastases struck a handful of patients a median of roughly 7 months after radiotherapy; over twelve showed no significant progression.

Germline V gene sequence: CDR1 LGHNA, CDR2 YNFKEQ. CDR3 size: 15 residues. Between the trimmed V and J ends, which lost 4 bases and 3 bases, there was a span of 15 bases. With two-round multiplex PCR, TCR beta CDR3 sequences were amplified from genomic DNA. Primers were specific to each TRBV and TRBJ gene in first-round PCR. With universal primers, the second PCR round was performed. TCRdb reprocessed the multiplex PCR reads with MiXCR, giving one entry per CDR3 protein. The sample carries fewer than 65,000 distinct CDR3 sequences, approximately 30% recorded once. This sequence originates from a donor aged 50 or older with non-small cell lung cancer. The sequenced sample was PBMCs, obtained before or after stereotactic body radiation therapy (not recorded which). This chain uses TRBV4-2 with TRBJ2-5; the D gene is possibly TRBD1 (6 bases). In DNA, the CDR3 is TGTGCCAGCAGCCCCTACAGGGATGTGGAAGAGACCCAGTACTTC. It is translated as CASSPYRDVEETQYF.